This entry lists 8 T cell receptor beta chains sequenced from one sample in a study of OX40 agonist ivuxolimab in advanced cancers. Profiling relied on immunoSEQ multiplex PCR, and the TCRdb table lists in-frame clones only, not all of them. Of fewer than 70,000 clones detected, approximately 89% appear once; the ten largest clones hold almost 0.45%. The material sequenced was CD4+ or CD8+ T cells sorted from blood, taken in a trial of the OX40 agonist ivuxolimab. These receptor sequences come from an adult with an advanced solid tumor such as melanoma, head and neck, liver or kidney cancer.

The chain employs TRBV6-1 and TRBJ2-2, with 11 nucleotides matching TRBD1. The CDR3 spans 15 residues. The V and J ends lost 5 bases and 6 bases, in that order; junction bases with no gene match: 5. Germline CDR1 and CDR2: MNHNS and SASEGT. The CDR3: CASSLTGQGAGELFF. In DNA form, the CDR3 reads TGTGCCAGCAGTCTGACGGGACAGGGGGCCGGGGAGCTGTTTTTT.

CDR3 protein: CASSIDGQGAYEQYF. The CDR3 DNA reads TGTGCCAGTAGTATAGATGGCCAGGGCGCCTACGAGCAGTACTTC. The rearrangement uses TRBV19 and TRBJ2-7, with a possible D match to TRBD1 (5 bases). Germline values: CDR1 LNHDA, CDR2 SQIVND (reference sequence). Trimming pared 0 bases from V and 2 bases from J, leaving 11 bases between. The CDR3 length is 15 residues. Filled out from reference TRBV19 and TRBJ2-7, the complete variable domain reads DGGITQSPKYLFRKEGQNVTLSCEQNLNHDAMYWYRQDPGQGLRLIYYSQIVNDFQKGDIAEGYSVSREKKESFPLTVTSAQKNPTAFYLCASSIDGQGAYEQYFGPGTRLTVT.

V gene TRBV18 combines with J gene TRBJ2-7, with D perhaps TRBD1 (5 bases). Germline assignment: CDR1 KGHSH and CDR2 LQKENI. Trimming cost V 1 base and J 5 bases, with 12 bases left between them. The CDR3 totals 14 residues. The CDR3 sequence is CASSPLETGDEQYF. The CDR3 nucleotides read TGTGCCAGCTCACCACTTGAAACAGGCGACGAGCAGTACTTC.

This chain connects TRBV5-5 to TRBJ2-7, with TRBD2 matching over 14 bases. The germline CDR1 and CDR2 sequences are SGHKS and YYEKEE (reference sequence). This CDR3 is built from 17 residues. The V gene end was trimmed by 2 bases and the J gene end by 5 bases; junction bases not matched to a gene: 9. The CDR3, as DNA: TGTGCCAGCAGCTTAGGTAGACTAGCGGGAGGGCCACACGAGCAGTACTTC. As protein: CASSLGRLAGGPHEQYF.

The CDR3 sequence: CASSPFSGIGFGEQFF. The CDR3 DNA is TGTGCCAGTAGCCCCTTTAGCGGGATTGGATTTGGTGAGCAGTTCTTC. The chain has TRBV19 and TRBJ2-1, with TRBD2 matching over 8 bases. V lost 6 bases to trimming and J lost 9 bases; unmatched junction nucleotides: 16. There are 16 residues in the CDR3. The germline V gene encodes CDR1 LNHDA and CDR2 SQIVND (reference sequence).

V gene TRBV30 combines with J gene TRBJ2-1, with 14 bases aligning to TRBD2. V lost 2 bases and J lost 4; bases outside the gene matches: 10. CDR3 length: 18 residues. The germline V gene has CDR1 GTSNPN and CDR2 SVGIG (reference sequence). This chain's CDR3 is CAWSNVGLAGAYYNEQFF. Written as DNA, the CDR3 is TGTGCCTGGAGTAATGTGGGACTAGCGGGAGCGTATTACAATGAGCAGTTCTTC. The whole variable domain, remainder taken from reference TRBV30 and TRBJ2-1, is SQTIHQWPATLVQPVGSPLSLECTVEGTSNPNLYWYRQAAGRGLQLLFYSVGIGQISSEVPQNLSASRPQDRQFILSSKKLLLSDSGFYLCAWSNVGLAGAYYNEQFFGPGTRLTVL.

This chain uses TRBV25-1 with TRBJ1-5; tentative D call: TRBD1 (5 bases). Trimming removed 7 bases from V and 3 bases from J, with 13 bases in between. CDR1 is MGHDK and CDR2 is SYGVNS in the germline V gene. CDR3 size: 14 residues. This CDR3 reads CASTGQGYNQPQHF. The CDR3 nucleotides read TGTGCCAGCACAGGGCAGGGCTACAATCAGCCCCAGCATTTT.

This chain uses TRBV2 with TRBJ2-7; 10 nucleotides match TRBD2. CDR3 size: 14 residues. Trimming took 7 bases from V and 5 from J; bases not matched to a gene: 8. The germline V gene encodes CDR1 SNHLY and CDR2 FYNNEI. CDR3 region: CASMYGTSVHEQYF. The DNA for the CDR3 is TGTGCCAGCATGTATGGGACTAGCGTTCACGAGCAGTACTTC.